This TCR beta chain came from a study of OX40 agonist ivuxolimab in advanced cancers. Notes on the research overall: The costimulatory receptor OX40 (CD134) was targeted by ivuxolimab, a fully human IgG2 agonistic monoclonal antibody. The purpose of peripheral TCRbeta sequencing was to test whether ivuxolimab changed TCR sequence diversity and led to clonal T-cell expansion. The paper describes the monotherapy dose-escalation part (N of about 54 patients) of the phase I trial of ivuxolimab. Prior anti-PD-1, anti-PD-L1 or anti-CTLA-4 therapy was permitted, and 40% of dose-escalation patients had received checkpoint inhibitors. A male proportion of around 81% and a mean age of roughly 55 years, ranging from roughly 20 to 80, were recorded for the dose-escalation cohort. Partial responses occurred in three dose-escalation patients, of whom one had hepatocellular carcinoma and two had cutaneous melanoma. Of the roughly 52 dose-escalation patients, hepatocellular carcinoma was present in about 19, melanoma in approximately 15, renal cell carcinoma in 9 and head and neck cancer in 9. Intravenous ivuxolimab was administered to patients every 2 weeks at six dose levels: 0.01, 0.1, 0.3, 1.5, 3 and 10 mg/kg. Overall results and qualifications from the work: At doses of 0.1 to 3.0 mg/kg, clonal expansion of both CD4+ and CD8+ blood T cells was observed from baseline to week 6. After ivuxolimab, more expanded clones were found on average in CD8+ T cells than in CD4+ T cells. In the 0.1-3.0 mg/kg groups, partial responders had among the lowest normalized peripheral clonal expansion, particularly in CD8+ T cells. Low levels of normalized T-cell clonal expansion were also seen in some nonresponding patients. Which antigens the clonally expanded peripheral T cells were specific for was not determined.

Genomic DNA was isolated from the sorted cells so that the TCRbeta CDR3 region could be sequenced. The immunoSEQ Assay was used to sequence the TCRbeta CDR3 regions. In TCRdb, the immuneACCESS table is reduced to in-frame sequences with V and J assigned. These tables do not hold every clone; where another copy was compared, an unresolved V gene accounts for under half, and the others remain unexplained. For this sample the table gives around 12,000 clones, of which 70% to 85% were detected only once. Roughly two fifths of the sample is taken by the ten largest. Including cysteine and phenylalanine, the CDR3 has 12 amino acids. Kept here is only the CDR3 DNA, which spans 36 bases and is read in frame from base 1. CDR1 SEHNR and CDR2 FQNEAQ were looked up in the germline V gene (reference sequence). Relative to germline, V is 3 bases shorter and J is 4 bases shorter, with 7 bases between their ends.

This clone was observed a handful of times. Its antigen remains undetermined. Per-nucleotide qualities are absent, and no much larger clonotype sits a single base away. Patients with a history of autoimmune disease or receiving systemic immunosuppression were excluded from the trial. Peripheral blood for TCR sequencing was collected from all dose cohorts at baseline, on cycle 4 day 1, and on cycle 7 day 1. The samples were taken from a phase I, first-in-human, multicenter, open-label dose-escalation trial of ivuxolimab. Adults with locally advanced or metastatic melanoma, renal cell, hepatocellular, or head and neck squamous cell carcinoma were enrolled in the trial. CD4+ and CD8+ T cells were sorted separately from peripheral blood before TCR sequencing.

The clonotype comes from an adult with an advanced solid tumor such as melanoma, head and neck, liver or kidney cancer. The chain uses TRBV7-9 and TRBJ2-7; the D gene assignment is ambiguous. The sample here was CD4+ or CD8+ T cells sorted from blood, taken in a trial of the OX40 agonist ivuxolimab. CDR3 protein: CASSFDGYEQYF. The DNA sequence is as follows: TGTGCCAGCAGCTTCGACGGTTACGAGCAGTACTTC.